The source of this T cell receptor (beta chain) is a study of regulatory T cells in long-lasting Graves disease (dated by TCRdb to about 2021). The study in broad terms: Persistent Graves' disease was defined as persistently positive TSH receptor autoantibodies together with antithyroid drug treatment for over 5 years. Patients with persistent Graves' disease were compared with patients with newly diagnosed Graves' disease using TCR sequencing and RNA sequencing of peripheral blood. The study was conducted in China and was registered as a clinical trial. A total of roughly 33 samples underwent TCR sequencing: around 13 from persistent and roughly 20 from newly diagnosed Graves' disease patients. On average, persistent Graves' disease patients in the clinical cohort had been on antithyroid drugs for around ten years. General conclusions and limits of the study: Only peripheral blood was studied, because thyroid tissue, the primary lesion, was inaccessible. Sequencing and analysis were limited to the TCR beta chain. A larger number of public clonotypes was shared among persistent patients (around 3,000) than among newly diagnosed patients (approximately 1,000). The authors noted that the small sample size was a limitation that may lower accuracy. Lower TCR Shannon entropy and fewer highly expanded clones were observed in persistent Graves' disease patients than in newly diagnosed patients, which suggested clonal expansion. Preferential use of TRBV28, TRBJ1-2 and TRBJ2-5 was observed in persistent disease, whereas TRBV20-1 and TRBJ2-1 were favored in newly diagnosed disease.

Taken with the paper, the label for time point translates to: persistent/refractory GD, antithyroid drugs over 5 years with positive TRAb. For both TCR sequencing and RNA sequencing, RNA was extracted from PBMCs in TRIzol. The diagnosis of Graves' disease was made according to American Thyroid Association guidelines. Patients for the study were recruited at an endocrinology department in Xi'an, China. Each patient gave about 10 milliliters of peripheral blood, collected in an EDTA anticoagulant tube. Ficoll Paque Plus density gradient separation was used to isolate PBMCs, and no further T cell sorting was performed. An Agilent 2100 Bioanalyzer and agarose gel were used to assess RNA quality, and a NanoDrop 2000 was used to measure RNA concentration. About this clonotype itself: Its binding antigen is unknown. No qualities accompany the bases; no much larger clone lies one base away.

From its cysteine to its phenylalanine, the CDR3 spans 16 amino acids. Only the CDR3 portion is preserved as DNA: 48 bases, with reading frame beginning at the first base. Looking up the germline V gene (reference sequence) yields CDR1 LGHDT and CDR2 YNNKEL. Deletion took 1 base off V and 2 bases off J, with a span of 15 bases between the germline ends. The library was made by multiplex PCR. Sequenced using an Illumina HiSeq 4000. iRepertoire HTBI primers and Arm-PCR amplification of CDR3 regions were used to construct TCR beta libraries. Gel purification was performed on PCR products prior to sequencing. As for the original processing: Gene usage analysis of CDR3 amino acid clonotypes used the 55 to 80 TRBV and more than 13 TRBJ segments found across samples. Filtered high-quality paired reads were merged into contigs using COPE and FqMerger. BLAST was used to align contigs to IMGT TRBV, TRBD and TRBJ reference genes, with CDR3 defined following IMGT. Any clonotype with a frequency above 0.1% was counted as a highly expanded clone. Repertoire diversity was measured by Shannon entropy, and V-J evenness by the Gini coefficient. A clonotype was considered public if more than one individual shared it. Using fastp at Q25 and MiXCR, TCRdb reprocessed the public reads and kept productive beta chains. All rows with the same CDR3 protein become a single entry with the most common DNA and genes. The V and J calls shown here were made by TCRdb, not taken from the authors' results. The sample table holds 350,000 to 450,000 distinct CDR3 sequences, of which around a fifth were seen once. The ten largest make up over 11% of the sample.

The sequence joins TRBV3-1 to TRBJ2-7, with TRBD2 tentatively as D gene (6 bases match). This material consisted of peripheral blood mononuclear cells (PBMCs), taken when the disease was refractory, from a patient treated with antithyroid drugs. This receptor was identified in a female donor with Graves disease. The DNA reads as follows: TGTGCCAGCAGCCAAGGGGCTTTTAGCGGCGCCTACGAGCAGTACTTC. Its coded protein is CASSQGAFSGAYEQYF.